There are a few counts of the clone carrying this T cell receptor beta chain. Its antigen is currently unknown. The TCR alpha and TCR beta cDNA libraries, bearing sample barcodes and UMIs, were generated by 5'RACE using constant-segment primers. From the 5' RACE reads, TCRdb called clonotypes with MiXCR, one entry per CDR3 protein. Counted here are about 200,000 distinct CDR3 sequences, over 9% occurring once; the ten biggest clones make up 3.5%. The sample belongs to a study of T-cell memory formation after mild COVID-19. Turning to the study itself: Across donors, TCR clusters were largely donor specific. Study-wide results and limits: Researchers report contracting CD4+ clones mostly in CM and EM, with CD8+ clones in EMRA. The study detected some responding clones in pre-infection memory, suggesting cross-reactive memory joined.

The CDR3 is made up of 13 amino acids. Germline V gene lookup returns CDR1 SQVTM and CDR2 ANQGSEA. V usage is TRBV29-1 and J usage is TRBJ2-3; D is unresolved. The sample was PBMCs or a T cell subset sorted from them (not recorded which). This TCR derives from a man aged 18 to 35 who had mild COVID-19 (a few samples of this study predate the infection). Cell type and time point are not known. The CDR3 coding sequence is TGCACCCTTGCCCAGTGGAGCACAGATACGCAGTATTTT. Translating gives CTLAQWSTDTQYF.